This T cell receptor beta chain appears in the sequencing data of a study of vaccination and CD4 T cells after COVID-19. The CDR3 contains 14 residues. Germline CDR1 SEHNR, CDR2 FQNEAQ (reference sequence). V gave up 5 bases and J gave up 5 bases; unmatched junction bases: 4. Sequenced with the Oncomine TCR Beta short-read assay was DNA taken from cultured CD4+ T cells. TCRdb recomputed calls from the PCR reads with MiXCR, one row per CDR3 protein. The data contain about 26,000 distinct CDR3 sequences, roughly a third of them singletons. As for this clonotype: Its antigen is undetermined.

Time point here: late sampling 161 to 241 days after vaccination in three convalescent patients. This sample's treatment: approximately 11-day PBMC culture with coronavirus spike peptide pools or control peptides (ViraFEST assay). This chain joins TRBV7-9 and TRBJ2-2; 8 bases are a match to TRBD2. Sequenced here: CD4+ T cells from blood, cultured in vitro, sampled about 7 months after SARS-CoV-2 vaccination. The sequence was obtained from a human donor who had recovered from COVID-19. The CDR3 loop is CASSPSGGTGELFF. The CDR3 nucleotides read TGTGCCAGCAGCCCCTCGGGGGGGACCGGGGAGCTGTTTTTT.